The 24 T cell receptor beta chains in this list originate from one sample, sequenced in a study of OX40 agonist ivuxolimab in advanced cancers. TCRdb keeps only in-frame clones here, not all; method: immunoSEQ multiplex PCR. Here the sample spans tens of thousands of clones, 86% being singletons. Sequencing was performed on CD4+ or CD8+ T cells sorted from blood, taken in a trial of the OX40 agonist ivuxolimab. These receptors came from an adult with an advanced solid tumor such as melanoma, head and neck, liver or kidney cancer.

This chain connects TRBV7-8 to TRBJ2-1; 10 bases map to TRBD2. CDR1 is SGHVS, CDR2 FQNEAQ, per germline. CDR3 length equals 17 residues. Trimming took 4 bases from V and 10 from J; bases not matched to a gene: 16. CDR3 nucleotide sequence: TGTGCCAGCAGCTCACGTCGACCCGGGACTAGCGCCCGGGAGCAGTTCTTC. It specifies CASSSRRPGTSAREQFF.

The V gene is TRBV2, the J gene TRBJ2-5; D is perhaps TRBD1 or TRBD2 (5 bases each). The J call is uncertain, as TRBJ2-7 better fits the DNA end. The CDR3 is made up of 14 amino acids. Per germline, CDR1 SNHLY and CDR2 FYNNEI. The CDR3, as DNA: TGTGCCAGCACCCCAAGAGGGGTTTCCTACGAGCAGTACTTC. It encodes CASTPRGVSYEQYF.

The DNA for the CDR3 is TGTGCCAGCAGCTTAGCGGCGCTAGCGGGAGACACCGGGGAGCTGTTTTTT. It specifies CASSLAALAGDTGELFF. This sequence joins TRBV7-9 and TRBJ2-2; TRBD2 matches 10 bases. The CDR3 loop spans 17 amino acids. V trimming: 0 bases; J trimming: 3 bases; junction bases outside the gene matches: 4. Germline CDR1 and CDR2: SEHNR and FQNEAQ (reference sequence).

This chain joins TRBV5-4 and TRBJ2-7; TRBD2 matches at 14 bases. This CDR3 is built from 16 residues. The germline CDR1 and CDR2 sequences are SGHNT and YYREEE (reference sequence). V lost 2 bases, J lost 5 bases, and 6 bases stayed unmatched. CDR3 nucleotide sequence: TGTGCCAGCAGCTTACTCGGACTAGCGGGGGGACACGAGCAGTACTTC. This codes for CASSLLGLAGGHEQYF.

The CDR3 DNA reads as TGTGCCAGCAGTTACTGGGGGGGCGAGCAGTACTTC. It specifies CASSYWGGEQYF. V and J are TRBV6-5 and TRBJ2-7; 7 bases align to TRBD2. Germline lookup yields CDR1 MNHEY and CDR2 SVGAGI. The CDR3 sequence is 12 residues long. Trimming took 1 base from V and 6 from J; bases not matched to a gene: 0.

The CDR3 loop reads CASNGGHSGANVLTF. CDR3 DNA: TGTGCCAGCAACGGGGGCCACTCTGGGGCCAACGTCCTGACTTTC. The J gene is TRBJ2-6, the V gene TRBV28; D possibly matches TRBD1 or TRBD2 (6 bases each). The germline V gene encodes CDR1 MDHEN and CDR2 SYDVKM. V was cut by 7 bases and J by 0 bases, with 10 bases left in between. The length of the CDR3 is 15 residues.

The chain links TRBV28 to TRBJ1-4; D uncertain. This CDR3 comprises 11 residues. In germline, CDR1 is MDHEN, CDR2 SYDVKM. Trimming removed 5 bases at V and 7 bases at J, with 5 bases between. Here the CDR3 reads CASSTIEKLFF. The CDR3 DNA sequence: TGTGCCAGCAGTACCATTGAAAAACTGTTTTTT.

V is TRBV6-5 and J is TRBJ2-5; D may correspond to TRBD1 or TRBD2 (6 bases each). The end of the DNA fits TRBJ2-7 better, so the J call may be wrong. The CDR3 totals 14 residues. Per the germline V gene, CDR1 is MNHEY and CDR2 is SVGAGI. The CDR3, as DNA: TGTGCCAGCCGCACCGAGCGGAGGGGGGTCGAGCAGTACTTC. As protein: CASRTERRGVEQYF.

The chain has TRBV27 and TRBJ1-3; D is perhaps TRBD1 (6 bases). Germline CDR1 reads MNHEY; CDR2 reads SMNVEV (reference sequence). This CDR3 is 15 amino acids long. V lost 5 bases and J lost 0, with 11 bases in between. CDR3 in DNA: TGTGCCAGCAGTCCCGGGACAACCTCTGGAAACACCATATATTTT. Residues: CASSPGTTSGNTIYF.

V gene TRBV10-3 combines with J gene TRBJ2-7; D is possibly TRBD2 (6 bases). Per germline, CDR1 ENHRY and CDR2 SYGVKD. V lost 4 bases, J lost 4 bases, and 8 bases lay in between. The CDR3 consists of 12 residues. CDR3 sequence reads: CAISGGTYEQYF. The CDR3 DNA follows: TGTGCCATCAGTGGGGGGACTTACGAGCAGTACTTC.

The rearrangement uses TRBV5-8 and TRBJ1-5; D remains ambiguous. Trimming took 5 bases from V and 6 from J, leaving 9 bases between them. Germline V gene sequence: CDR1 SGHTS, CDR2 YDEGEE. CDR3 length: 12 residues. The CDR3 region is CASSQVGQPQHF. Written as DNA, the CDR3 is TGTGCCAGCAGTCAAGTAGGTCAGCCCCAGCATTTT.

This clone was recorded once. This chain uses TRBV7-9 with TRBJ1-1; D is ambiguous. This CDR3 region has 14 residues. Per the germline V gene, CDR1 is SEHNR and CDR2 is FQNEAQ (reference sequence). The V gene lost 2 bases and the J gene lost 2 bases, with 9 bases spanning the gap. CDR3 protein: CASSLSRTNTEAFF. The CDR3 coding sequence is TGTGCCAGCAGCTTAAGCAGGACCAACACTGAAGCTTTCTTT.

This chain links TRBV7-2 with TRBJ1-4; D not resolved. Trimming took 3 bases from V and 7 from J, leaving 6 bases between them. CDR1 SGHTA and CDR2 FQGNSA come from the germline V gene. This CDR3 is 12 amino acids long. The CDR3 here is CASSFHSEKLFF. The CDR3 region has the DNA TGTGCCAGCAGCTTCCATTCTGAAAAACTGTTTTTT.

This chain uses TRBV19 with TRBJ1-4; D perhaps matches TRBD1 (5 bases). This CDR3 is built from 15 residues. The V and J ends lost 10 bases and 0 bases respectively, with 15 bases between them. Germline assignment: CDR1 LNHDA and CDR2 SQIVND (reference sequence). The chain's CDR3 is CATLPRGATNEKLFF. CDR3 DNA sequence: TGTGCCACTCTCCCCCGGGGGGCAACTAATGAAAAACTGTTTTTT. Together with reference TRBV19 and TRBJ1-4, the CDR3 gives the full variable domain: DGGITQSPKYLFRKEGQNVTLSCEQNLNHDAMYWYRQDPGQGLRLIYYSQIVNDFQKGDIAEGYSVSREKKESFPLTVTSAQKNPTAFYLCATLPRGATNEKLFFGSGTQLSVL.

This clone was observed a handful of times. V and J are TRBV5-1 and TRBJ2-1; TRBD2 is a possible D gene (6 bases). The CDR3 runs to 15 residues. Germline-derived CDR1 and CDR2 are SGHRS and YFSETQ. V was pared by 2 bases and J by 5 bases, with 14 bases between. CDR3: CASSFMGGPDNEQFF. The DNA for the CDR3 is TGCGCCAGCAGCTTCATGGGGGGACCGGACAATGAGCAGTTCTTC.

The chain couples TRBV29-1 to TRBJ1-1; D remains ambiguous. This CDR3 is 11 amino acids long. Germline V gives CDR1 SQVTM, CDR2 ANQGSEA. Trimming stripped 4 bases from V and 4 bases from J, with 7 bases between. Here the CDR3 DNA reads TGCAGCGTTGCGGTAGTCACTGAAGCTTTCTTT. Translating gives CSVAVVTEAFF.

This clone showed up just once. The chain combines TRBV27 with TRBJ2-2; D gene unclear. The CDR3 sequence is 12 residues long. V was shortened by 3 bases and J by 3 bases, with 2 bases between the two germline ends. Per germline, CDR1 MNHEY and CDR2 SMNVEV (reference sequence). CDR3 in amino acids: CASSFHTGELFF. The CDR3 region has the DNA TGTGCCAGCAGTTTTCACACCGGGGAGCTGTTTTTT.

CDR3 in DNA: TGTGCCAGTAGCCCTACAGGGAGGACCTACGAGCAGTACTTC. Translation gives CASSPTGRTYEQYF. V and J are TRBV19 and TRBJ2-7; D tentatively fits TRBD1 or TRBD2 (6 bases each). V was shortened by 6 bases and J by 2 bases, with 14 bases between the two germline ends. The germline CDR1 and CDR2 sequences are LNHDA and SQIVND (reference sequence). The length of the CDR3 is 14 residues.

The chain links TRBV18 to TRBJ2-3, with 9 bases that match TRBD2. The V gene's germline CDR1 is KGHSH and CDR2 LQKENI. The CDR3 runs 16 residues. J gave up 7 bases and V 2 bases, and 10 bases lay outside the gene matches. CDR3 residues: CASSPDISGGTHTQYF. The CDR3 nucleotides read TGTGCCAGCTCACCAGATATTAGCGGGGGCACGCATACGCAGTATTTT.

V usage is TRBV27 and J usage is TRBJ2-2, with 8 positions matching TRBD1. Germline V lookup: CDR1 MNHEY, CDR2 SMNVEV (reference sequence). The CDR3 has 16 amino acids. After removal of 5 bases from V and 1 base from J, the junction contained 6 bases not matched to a gene. Written as DNA, the CDR3 is TGTGCCAGCAGTCAGCGGACAGGGATGAACACCGGGGAGCTGTTTTTT. Protein: CASSQRTGMNTGELFF.

This rearrangement joins TRBV7-3 to TRBJ2-2; D is possibly TRBD2 (6 bases). Trimming shortened V by 4 bases and J by 1 base, and 13 bases separated the two germline ends. Germline V gene lookup returns CDR1 SGHTA and CDR2 FQGTGA. CDR3 length: 16 residues. CDR3 amino acids: CASSSQDYLNTGELFF. In DNA, the CDR3 is TGTGCCAGCAGCTCCCAGGACTACCTGAACACCGGGGAGCTGTTTTTT.

This sequence joins TRBV5-1 and TRBJ2-4, with D maybe TRBD1 (5 bases). The CDR3 is 13 amino acids. Trimming removed 0 bases at V and 5 bases at J, with 6 bases between. In germline, CDR1 is SGHRS, CDR2 YFSETQ. CDR3 DNA: TGCGCCAGCAGCTTGGCGACAGAAAACATTCAGTACTTC. Translating it yields CASSLATENIQYF.

This clone was picked up a small number of times. V gene TRBV28 combines with J gene TRBJ1-1; TRBD1 matches 9 bases. The CDR3 is made up of 15 amino acids. Germline-derived CDR1 and CDR2 are MDHEN and SYDVKM. The junction had 11 bases not matched to a gene; V was cut back by 8 bases and J by 4 bases. CDR3 residues: CASAGTGFRGTEAFF. The CDR3 nucleotides read TGTGCCAGCGCCGGGACAGGGTTTAGGGGCACTGAAGCTTTCTTT.

The chain couples TRBV5-1 to TRBJ2-5; maybe TRBD2 (5 bases). Looked up from germline, CDR1 is SGHRS and CDR2 is YFSETQ. Trimming pared 0 bases from V and 4 bases from J, leaving 16 bases between. The CDR3 loop spans 16 amino acids. CDR3 in amino acids: CASSLVSRRPRETQYF. The CDR3 DNA sequence: TGCGCCAGCAGCTTGGTATCCAGGAGGCCAAGAGAGACCCAGTACTTC.